These 27 T cell receptor beta chains were sequenced from one sample in a study of blood T cell repertoires in COVID-19. Profiling relied on immunoSEQ multiplex PCR, and the TCRdb table lists in-frame clones only, not all of them. Among around 700,000 clones listed, over 80% were seen once. The specimen sequenced was peripheral blood. The receptors come from a woman between 18 and 29 years old with acute or convalescent COVID-19.

Here the CDR3 reads CASGRGADTQYF. The CDR3, as DNA: TGTGCCAGCGGGAGGGGAGCAGATACGCAGTATTTT. This chain uses TRBV27 with TRBJ2-3; the match to TRBD2 covers 7 bases. CDR3 size: 12 residues. CDR1 MNHEY and CDR2 SMNVEV come from the germline V gene (reference sequence). The trim removed 8 bases at V and 4 bases at J, leaving 3 bases unmatched.

The J gene is TRBJ2-6, the V gene TRBV4-1; no definite D call. The V gene lost 0 bases and the J gene lost 4 bases, with 16 bases spanning the gap. Per germline, CDR1 MGHRA and CDR2 YSYEKL. The CDR3 has 18 residues. The CDR3 nucleotides read TGCGCCAGCAGCCAAGATCAGGCCCAGGTTGGGGGGGCCAACGTCCTGACTTTC. This encodes CASSQDQAQVGGANVLTF.

The chain carries TRBV5-1 and TRBJ2-7, with D possibly being TRBD1 (5 bases). Germline CDR1 and CDR2: SGHRS and YFSETQ. Trimming took off 4 bases at V and 3 bases at J, with 14 bases between the two ends. The CDR3 is made up of 14 amino acids. The CDR3 here is CASSPDTPLYEQYF. The CDR3 DNA reads TGCGCCAGCAGCCCGGACACCCCTCTCTACGAGCAGTACTTC.

CDR3 bases: TGTGCCAGCAGCTCTACAGGGGGGAATGGCTACACCTTC. It yields the protein CASSSTGGNGYTF. The chain recombines TRBV7-3 with TRBJ1-2; TRBD1 matches at 8 bases. This CDR3 region has 13 residues. Germline CDR1 and CDR2: SGHTA and FQGTGA. The ends lost 4 bases at V and 6 bases at J; junction bases unmatched: 4.

CDR3 bases: TGTGCCAGCACTATCAGACAGGGGGCCGCTGAAGCTTTCTTT. Amino acid sequence: CASTIRQGAAEAFF. The rearrangement joins TRBV2 to TRBJ1-1; TRBD1 matches 10 bases. This CDR3 is built from 14 residues. V shed 7 bases and J 6 bases; nucleotides not matched to a gene: 8. From germline, CDR1 is SNHLY and CDR2 FYNNEI.

The chain carries TRBV12-5 and TRBJ1-1, with a tentative D call TRBD1 (5 bases). The germline gives CDR1 LGHNT, CDR2 FRNRAP. Trimming took off 1 base at V and 4 bases at J, with 10 bases between the two ends. The CDR3 has 14 residues. This chain's CDR3 is CASGLGGLGTEAFF. The CDR3 DNA sequence: TGTGCTAGTGGTTTGGGGGGACTGGGCACTGAAGCTTTCTTT.

The chain has TRBV6-2 or TRBV6-3 and TRBJ1-2; 7 nucleotides match TRBD1. J lost 8 bases, V lost 4 bases, and 7 bases had no gene match. The germline CDR1 and CDR2 sequences are MNHEY and SVGEGT. This CDR3 has 13 residues. CDR3 sequence reads: CASSLTGVEGYTF. CDR3 bases: TGTGCCAGCAGTTTAACAGGGGTAGAAGGCTACACCTTC.

The chain couples TRBV12-3 or TRBV12-4 to TRBJ1-4; no reliable D call. This CDR3 has 13 amino acids. The ends were cut back, 8 bases at V and 8 bases at J, with 15 bases in the middle. The CDR3 reads CASQEGVGEKLFF. The DNA of the CDR3 is TGTGCCAGCCAAGAGGGAGTAGGAGAAAAACTGTTTTTT.

The sample holds one count of this clone. This chain links TRBV6-1 with TRBJ2-1; 7 bases align to TRBD2. Trimming at V came to 4 bases and at J to 7 bases, leaving 13 bases not matched to a gene. CDR3 size: 16 residues. Germline V gene sequence: CDR1 MNHNS, CDR2 SASEGT. CDR3 sequence (DNA): TGTGCCAGCAGTGCAGGGCCCTGGGAGGGAAGGAATGAGCAGTTCTTC. Translating gives CASSAGPWEGRNEQFF.

This clone has a handful of counts. This chain links TRBV6-5 with TRBJ2-7; a possible D gene is TRBD1 (6 bases). CDR3 size: 15 residues. Germline V CDR1 and CDR2: MNHEY, SVGAGI. V was shortened by 2 bases and J by 1 base, with 12 bases between the two germline ends. For the CDR3, the DNA is TGTGCCAGCAGTTACACAGGGTCAGGGTCCTACGAGCAGTACTTC. Protein product: CASSYTGSGSYEQYF.

V is TRBV4-3 and J is TRBJ1-2; D may be TRBD1 (5 bases). CDR3 length: 15 residues. CDR1 is LGHNA, CDR2 YSLEER, per germline. Trimming removed 0 bases from V and 3 bases from J, with 11 bases in between. The CDR3 spells CASSQDGTGYYGYTF. The CDR3 DNA follows: TGCGCCAGCAGCCAAGATGGCACAGGATACTATGGCTACACCTTC.

Points on this clone: The junction shows a germline mismatch at one end, possibly a read error. The chain has TRBV3-1 (or the pseudogene TRBV3-2) and TRBJ2-5; 9 nucleotides line up with TRBD1. The germline CDR1 and CDR2 sequences are LGHDT and YNNKEL (reference sequence). The CDR3 length is 15 residues. The CDR3 DNA is TGTGCCAGCAGCCTCGCAGCGGGACAGGGTTACCCGAGGGACTTC. Amino acid sequence: CASSLAAGQGYPRDF.

The V and J genes are TRBV27 and TRBJ2-1; maybe TRBD1 (5 bases). Trimming left V 2 bases short and J 6 bases short, with 8 bases between. This CDR3 comprises 13 residues. CDR1 MNHEY and CDR2 SMNVEV come from the germline V gene (reference sequence). This CDR3 is CASSLTRVNEQFF. In nucleotides, the CDR3 is TGTGCCAGCAGTTTAACCAGGGTCAATGAGCAGTTCTTC.

V and J are TRBV6-6 and TRBJ2-2; 8 bases fit TRBD1. CDR1 and CDR2 (germline): MNHNY, SVGAGI (reference sequence). V shed 5 bases and J 4 bases; nucleotides not matched to a gene: 9. There are 16 residues in the CDR3. The CDR3 coding sequence is TGTGCCAGCAGTACGACAGGGGTGATCGGCACCGGGGAGCTGTTTTTT. It specifies CASSTTGVIGTGELFF.

This clone was found once. This rearrangement joins TRBV6-1 to TRBJ1-2; D may be TRBD1 (5 bases). Germline CDR1 MNHNS, CDR2 SASEGT. Trimming cost V 2 bases and J 8 bases, with 12 bases left between them. CDR3 length: 13 amino acids. CDR3 protein: CASSEKGLRGYTF. The CDR3 DNA reads as TGTGCCAGCAGTGAAAAGGGGTTGAGGGGCTACACCTTC.

The genes are TRBV24-1 and TRBJ1-3; 7 nucleotides align to TRBD1. The CDR3 is 16 residues long. The germline CDR1 and CDR2 sequences are KGHDR and SFDVKD. V lost 1 base, J lost 3 bases, and 5 bases stayed unmatched. This CDR3 is CATSDFGQDGGNTIYF. The DNA of the CDR3 is TGTGCCACCAGTGATTTTGGACAGGATGGTGGAAACACCATATATTTT.

The chain is built from TRBV11-2 and TRBJ1-6; D unresolved. CDR3 length: 15 residues. V lost 7 bases to trimming and J lost 0 bases, with 10 bases between them. Per germline, CDR1 SGHAT and CDR2 FQNNGV. The CDR3 DNA reads as TGTGCCAGCACCCGACTGAGCTCCTATAATTCACCCCTCCACTTT. Translating it yields CASTRLSSYNSPLHF.

The chain recombines TRBV30 with TRBJ2-7, with 9 bases lining up with TRBD1. Trimming at V came to 5 bases and at J to 3 bases, leaving 8 bases not matched to a gene. The CDR3 length is 14 residues. Germline-derived CDR1 and CDR2 are GTSNPN and SVGIG (reference sequence). CDR3 sequence: CAWAPGTGFYEQYF. The DNA for the CDR3 is TGTGCCTGGGCCCCCGGGACAGGGTTCTACGAGCAGTACTTC. The variable domain in full, with the rest retrieved from reference TRBV30 and TRBJ2-7, is SQTIHQWPATLVQPVGSPLSLECTVEGTSNPNLYWYRQAAGRGLQLLFYSVGIGQISSEVPQNLSASRPQDRQFILSSKKLLLSDSGFYLCAWAPGTGFYEQYFGPGTRLTVT.

The chain uses TRBV6-5 and TRBJ1-1, with 8 bases matching TRBD1. CDR1 and CDR2 (germline): MNHEY, SVGAGI. CDR3 length: 15 amino acids. J gave up 0 bases and V 5 bases, and 5 bases lay outside the gene matches. CDR3 loop: CASSTWTGMNTEAFF. CDR3 bases: TGTGCCAGCAGTACTTGGACAGGGATGAACACTGAAGCTTTCTTT.

This rearrangement joins TRBV21-1 to TRBJ1-4. TRBV21-1 is an annotated pseudogene. The CDR3 is 17 amino acids. This chain's CDR3 is CASSKSGGGWSNEKLFF. The CDR3 DNA sequence: TGTGCCAGCAGCAAATCGGGGGGTGGTTGGTCTAATGAAAAACTGTTTTTT.

The chain combines TRBV5-4 with TRBJ2-3, with D possibly TRBD1 on 5 matching bases. The V end was cut by 1 base, the J end by 10 bases, with 10 bases between. The CDR3 is made up of 12 amino acids. The germline V gene has CDR1 SGHNT and CDR2 YYREEE (reference sequence). CDR3 sequence reads: CASSLIGVSQYF. As DNA, the CDR3 is TGTGCCAGCAGCTTGATAGGGGTCTCGCAGTATTTT. Variable domain in full (rest from reference TRBV5-4 and TRBJ2-3): ETGVTQSPTHLIKTRGQQVTLRCSSQSGHNTVSWYQQALGQGPQFIFQYYREEENGRGNFPPRFSGLQFPNYSSELNVNALELDDSALYLCASSLIGVSQYFGPGTRLTVL.

This clone was seen just once. V usage is TRBV11-1 and J usage is TRBJ2-7; 15 nucleotides match TRBD2. Germline lookup yields CDR1 SGHAT and CDR2 FQDESV (reference sequence). V shed 4 bases and J 4 bases; nucleotides not matched to a gene: 5. This CDR3 has 16 amino acids. Here the CDR3 reads CASSSPGTSGGYEQYF. CDR3 nucleotides: TGTGCCAGCAGCTCTCCCGGGACTAGCGGGGGGTACGAGCAGTACTTC.

The chain recombines TRBV18 with TRBJ1-4; D is possibly TRBD1 (5 bases). The CDR3 is 15 amino acids. CDR1 KGHSH and CDR2 LQKENI come from the germline V gene. Between the trimmed V and J ends, which lost 6 bases and 2 bases, there was a span of 13 bases. The CDR3 here is CASSPGEGTNEKLFF. The CDR3 DNA sequence: TGTGCCAGCTCCCCGGGGGAGGGCACTAATGAAAAACTGTTTTTT.

The rearrangement joins TRBV19 to TRBJ2-7; 7 nucleotides match TRBD1. The CDR3 totals 11 residues. The V gene's germline CDR1 is LNHDA and CDR2 SQIVND (reference sequence). V shed 8 bases, J shed 4 bases, and the junction held 2 bases outside the gene matches. The DNA for the CDR3 is TGTGCCAGTGAACAGGGGTACGAGCAGTACTTC. It yields the protein CASEQGYEQYF.

The CDR3: CASSEGQANYGYTF. The DNA for the CDR3 is TGTGCCAGCAGCGAGGGACAGGCAAACTATGGCTACACCTTC. The rearrangement uses TRBV9 and TRBJ1-2, with 8 bases identical to TRBD1. Germline V gene sequence: CDR1 SGDLS, CDR2 YYNGEE. The CDR3 has 14 amino acids. V dropped 3 bases and J dropped 2; count of bases not matched to a gene: 3.

This rearrangement joins TRBV6-5 to TRBJ2-7; weak D call: TRBD1 (6 bases). This CDR3 has 14 amino acids. Trimming took 5 bases from V and 5 from J, leaving 16 bases between them. CDR1 and CDR2 from the germline V gene are MNHEY and SVGAGI. The CDR3 protein is CASSLLDRPHEQYF. DNA for the CDR3: TGTGCCAGCAGTCTCCTAGACAGGCCCCACGAGCAGTACTTC.

The CDR3 loop reads CAWSSGGVLTDTQYF. The CDR3 coding sequence is TGTGCCTGGAGTAGCGGGGGGGTCTTAACAGATACGCAGTATTTT. This chain connects TRBV30 to TRBJ2-3; 10 bases agree with TRBD2. This CDR3 spans 15 amino acids. The germline gives CDR1 GTSNPN, CDR2 SVGIG (reference sequence). V was clipped by 2 bases and J by 3 bases; unmatched bases: 5.